This TCR beta chain was sequenced for a study of identical twins. In TCRdb, the 5' RACE reads were re-called with MiXCR into one record per CDR3 protein. The sample includes under 1 million distinct CDR3 sequences, around 12% seen only once; the top ten take under 2%. Overall study findings and caveats: Beta out-of-frame sequences displayed a weaker excess of sharing between twins.

This clonotype was seen ten or more times. Its target is not known. The sample was also reused in another study, on yellow fever vaccine responses in identical twins. That study reports: Vaccine-induced T cell responses in twins were reportedly observed to appear partly convergent, partly personalized.

Material for sequencing was PBMCs. This clonotype was sampled from a woman aged 18-29 years in good health.

The CDR3 DNA is TGTGCCAGCAGTTTAGCGGGCAGTGAGCAGTTCTTC. This translates into CASSLAGSEQFF. The chain recombines TRBV12-3 or TRBV12-4 with TRBJ2-1; D call uncertain. V was trimmed by 0 bases and J by 9 bases, leaving 6 bases between them. CDR3 length: 12 amino acids.